Listed below are T cell receptor beta chains from one sample, sequenced in a study of CD8 T cells in ankylosing spondylitis. TCRdb fed the 5' RACE reads into MiXCR, producing one record per CDR3 protein. The sample holds 30,000 to 45,000 distinct CDR3 sequences; approximately 15% are singletons and the top ten take roughly 45%. The sample consisted of blood. These receptors were obtained from a male donor with ankylosing spondylitis or in good health (not recorded which). Both conserved end residues are part of each CDR3. The D gene is left open where the match is weak. The size entry is marked missing in some rows and otherwise reads once, few, many or a size class.

d_gene,abundance,v_gene,j_gene,CDR3aa,CDR3nt
TRBD2,NA,TRBV7-8,TRBJ2-5,CASSLAGGTQETQYF,TGTGCCAGCAGCTTAGCGGGGGGGACCCAAGAGACCCAGTACTTC
TRBD2,few,TRBV29-1,TRBJ2-3,CSVGPSGGLGDTQYF,TGCAGCGTTGGTCCTAGCGGGGGGTTAGGAGATACGCAGTATTTT
NA,few,TRBV12-3/TRBV12-4,TRBJ1-1,CASSLAQGNTEAFF,TGTGCCAGCAGTTTGGCACAGGGGAACACTGAAGCTTTCTTT
NA,NA,TRBV7-9,TRBJ1-4,CASIQNEKLFF,TGTGCCAGCATCCAGAATGAAAAACTGTTTTTT
TRBD1,NA,TRBV10-3,TRBJ2-2,CATGQGAATGELFF,TGTGCCACCGGACAGGGGGCGGCCACCGGGGAGCTGTTTTTT
NA,NA,TRBV6-2/TRBV6-3,TRBJ1-1,CARFEAFF,TGTGCCCGGTTTGAAGCTTTCTTT
NA,few,TRBV5-5,TRBJ2-2,CASSLAARAQGTGELFF,TGTGCCAGCAGCTTGGCGGCCAGGGCGCAGGGCACCGGGGAGCTGTTTTTT
NA,NA,TRBV4-1,TRBJ2-2,CASSQDRVGPNTGELFF,TGCGCCAGCAGCCAAGATCGGGTAGGGCCGAACACCGGGGAGCTGTTTTTT
NA,NA,TRBV7-3,TRBJ1-1,CASSLRAGAGTEAFF,TGTGCCAGCAGCTTAAGGGCAGGGGCAGGCACTGAAGCTTTCTTT
TRBD1,NA,TRBV12-3/TRBV12-4,TRBJ2-3,CASSRYRGTDTQYF,TGTGCCAGCAGCCGATACAGGGGTACAGATACGCAGTATTTT
NA,NA,TRBV5-1,TRBJ2-7,CASSLLEGPYEQYF,TGCGCCAGCAGCTTGTTAGAAGGGCCCTACGAGCAGTACTTC
NA,NA,TRBV5-5,TRBJ2-2,CASSRTLTNTGELFF,TGTGCCAGCAGCAGGACCCTTACGAACACCGGGGAGCTGTTTTTT
NA,few,TRBV29-1,TRBJ2-1,CSVVRGDNEQFF,TGCAGCGTTGTTCGGGGAGACAATGAGCAGTTCTTC
TRBD2,few,TRBV28,TRBJ2-3,CASSPSGGGAHF,TGTGCCAGCAGCCCTAGTGGCGGGGGGGCTCATTTT
TRBD1,NA,TRBV24-1,TRBJ2-3,CATSDPRTGEGDTQYF,TGTGCCACCAGTGATCCCAGGACAGGGGAGGGTGATACGCAGTATTTT
TRBD2,few,TRBV20-1,TRBJ2-3,CSARRGLAGGLSTDTQYF,TGCAGTGCCCGAAGGGGGCTAGCGGGAGGGCTAAGCACAGATACGCAGTATTTT
TRBD1,few,TRBV5-1,TRBJ2-7,CASSDRGPSYEQYF,TGCGCCAGCAGTGACAGGGGGCCCTCCTACGAGCAGTACTTC
TRBD1,few,TRBV14,TRBJ2-1,CASSQRTGIYNEQFF,TGTGCCAGCAGCCAGAGGACAGGGATATACAATGAGCAGTTCTTC
NA,NA,TRBV12-3/TRBV12-4,TRBJ2-3,CASSLMSGDTQYF,TGTGCCAGCAGTTTGATGTCGGGGGATACGCAGTATTTT
NA,NA,TRBV18,TRBJ2-2,CASSRRESNTGELFF,TGTGCCAGCTCACGCAGGGAATCGAACACCGGGGAGCTGTTTTTT
TRBD2,NA,TRBV6-6,TRBJ2-3,CASSSTSGGPRLADTQYF,TGTGCCAGCAGTTCGACTAGCGGGGGGCCCCGGCTGGCAGATACGCAGTATTTT
NA,NA,TRBV2,TRBJ1-2,CFLWNYDYTF,TGTTTCCTCTGGAACTATGACTACACCTTC
TRBD1,many,TRBV7-2,TRBJ2-3,CASSPPTGGTDTQYF,TGTGCCAGCAGCCCCCCGACAGGGGGCACAGATACGCAGTATTTT
NA,few,TRBV6-5,TRBJ2-1,CASSYRGGEQFF,TGTGCCAGCAGTTACAGGGGCGGGGAGCAGTTCTTC
NA,few,TRBV5-1,TRBJ2-3,CASTDGGSTDTQYF,TGCGCCAGCACCGACGGCGGGAGCACAGATACGCAGTATTTT
NA,NA,TRBV6-5,TRBJ2-1,CASSYGGAYNEQFF,TGTGCCAGCAGTTACGGGGGCGCCTACAATGAGCAGTTCTTC
TRBD1,NA,TRBV27,TRBJ2-7,CASSLFGQGAYEQYF,TGTGCCAGCAGTTTATTTGGGCAGGGGGCTTACGAGCAGTACTTC
NA,NA,TRBV20-1,TRBJ1-5,CSAIPGEQPQHF,TGCAGTGCGATACCGGGGGAACAGCCCCAGCATTTT
NA,NA,TRBV12-3/TRBV12-4,TRBJ2-7,CASSETMSGPWGSYF,TGTGCCAGCAGCGAAACCATGTCCGGGCCCTGGGGCTCGTACTTC
TRBD2,few,TRBV7-9,TRBJ2-1,CASSLWAAGGFANEQFF,TGTGCCAGCAGCTTATGGGCGGCGGGAGGGTTCGCGAATGAGCAGTTCTTC
NA,few,TRBV4-1,TRBJ2-1,CASSLGVASSYNEQFF,TGCGCCAGCAGCCTAGGGGTCGCCAGCTCCTACAATGAGCAGTTCTTC
NA,few,TRBV7-2,TRBJ2-5,CASSLTGRGETQYF,TGTGCCAGCAGCTTAACGGGGCGAGGGGAGACCCAGTACTTC
TRBD1,NA,TRBV20-1,TRBJ1-4,CSARLIGTGHATNEKLFF,TGCAGTGCTAGATTAATCGGGACAGGGCATGCAACTAATGAAAAACTGTTTTTT
TRBD2,few,TRBV5-1,TRBJ2-1,CASSLRSGSLTEQFF,TGCGCCAGCAGCTTAAGGAGCGGGAGTCTTACTGAGCAGTTCTTC
TRBD1,NA,TRBV20-1,TRBJ1-5,CSAQPPGGTGVEPQHF,TGCAGTGCCCAACCCCCCGGAGGGACAGGGGTAGAGCCCCAGCATTTT
NA,NA,TRBV5-8,TRBJ2-1,CASSLVLYNEQFF,TGTGCCAGCAGCTTGGTTCTTTACAATGAGCAGTTCTTC
NA,NA,TRBV5-1,TRBJ1-4,CASSFSPGPREKLFF,TGCGCCAGCAGCTTCTCGCCAGGACCGCGTGAAAAACTGTTTTTT
TRBD2,NA,TRBV20-1,TRBJ2-4,CSARDLGGLAGQVGKNIQYF,TGCAGTGCTAGAGATCTTGGGGGGTTAGCGGGCCAGGTCGGGAAAAACATTCAGTACTTC
NA,few,TRBV5-1,TRBJ2-3,CASSSQVSTDTQYF,TGCGCCAGCAGCTCCCAAGTTTCCACAGATACGCAGTATTTT
NA,few,TRBV4-3,TRBJ2-3,CASSRLFTDTQYF,TGCGCCAGCAGCCGGCTCTTCACAGATACGCAGTATTTT
NA,NA,TRBV9,TRBJ2-1,CASSALRNNEQFF,TGTGCCAGCAGCGCGTTACGTAACAATGAGCAGTTCTTC